This T cell receptor (beta chain) was recovered during a study of Ad26.COV2.S vaccination and SARS-CoV-2 variants. The sample's treatment: around 19 received Ad26.COV2.S at low or high dose, single or two shots; 5 received placebo; per-sample allocation not given. Sampling was performed 63 days after the first vaccine or placebo injection. The table came from immunoSEQ multiplex PCR; TCRdb's copy has only in-frame clones and leaves some out. The data hold about 350,000 clones, with 75% to 90% observed a single time. Germline V gene lookup returns CDR1 LGHNA and CDR2 YNFKEQ. Trimming stripped 9 bases from V and 8 bases from J, with 11 bases between. The CDR3 loop spans 10 amino acids.

J is TRBJ2-7 and V is TRBV4-2; D may be TRBD2 (5 bases). The receptor was isolated from a person aged 18-65 years who received the Ad26.COV2.S COVID-19 vaccine or a placebo. The sample here was peripheral blood, taken in a trial of Ad26.COV2.S vaccine versus placebo. This CDR3 reads CARATGKQYF. In DNA, the CDR3 is TGTGCCAGAGCGACGGGGAAGCAGTACTTC.